This T cell receptor (beta chain) is drawn from a study of beta chain features in type 1 diabetes. The V and J ends lost 4 bases and 9 bases respectively, with 19 bases between them. The germline V gene encodes CDR1 SEHNR and CDR2 FQNEAQ (reference sequence). The CDR3 is 15 amino acids. Expressed TCRB transcripts were sequenced because the isolated RNA had all been reverse transcribed beforehand. Produced via immunoSEQ multiplex PCR; TCRdb's table is partial and in-frame only. There are around 500,000 clones in the sample; roughly 31% occur only once, and 0.05% to 0.065% lies in the top ten. This clonotype originated in a man aged 18 to 30 in good health. The source material was naive CD4+ T cells from blood. The rearrangement joins TRBV7-9 to TRBJ2-1; D gene unclear. The CDR3 DNA follows: TGTGCCAGCAGCTCCGAACCGGGTCGATCTAGTGAGCAGTTCTTC. Residues: CASSSEPGRSSEQFF. Using reference TRBV7-9 and TRBJ2-1 for the parts outside the CDR3, the full variable domain is DTGVSQNPRHKITKRGQNVTFRCDPISEHNRLYWYRQTLGQGPEFLTYFQNEAQLEKSRLLSDRFSAERPKGSFSTLEIQRTEQGDSAMYLCASSSEPGRSSEQFFGPGTRLTVL.